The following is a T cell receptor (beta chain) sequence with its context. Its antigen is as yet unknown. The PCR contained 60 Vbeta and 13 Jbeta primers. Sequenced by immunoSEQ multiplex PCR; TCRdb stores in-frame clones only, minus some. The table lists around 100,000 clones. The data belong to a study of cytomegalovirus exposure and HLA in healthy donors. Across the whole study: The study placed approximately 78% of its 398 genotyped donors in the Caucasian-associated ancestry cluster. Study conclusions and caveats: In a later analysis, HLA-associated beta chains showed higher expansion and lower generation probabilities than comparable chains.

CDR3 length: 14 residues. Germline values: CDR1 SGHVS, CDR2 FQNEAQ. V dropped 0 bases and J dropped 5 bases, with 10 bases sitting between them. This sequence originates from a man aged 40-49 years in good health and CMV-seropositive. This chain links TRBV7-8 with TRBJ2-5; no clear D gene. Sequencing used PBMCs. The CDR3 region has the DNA TGTGCCAGCAGCTTAGCTGAAATCCAGGAGACCCAGTACTTC. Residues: CASSLAEIQETQYF.